This entry lists 21 T cell receptor beta chains sequenced from one sample in a study of cytomegalovirus exposure and HLA in healthy donors. With 60 Vbeta and 13 Jbeta primers, the PCR was carried out. The table came from immunoSEQ multiplex PCR; TCRdb's copy has only in-frame clones and leaves some out. Among some 250,000 clones listed, around 80% were seen once. Specimen: PBMCs. These receptors came from a woman in her thirties or forties in good health and CMV-seropositive.

The J gene is TRBJ2-5, the V gene TRBV19, with TRBD1 identical over 10 bases. This CDR3 has 16 amino acids. V dropped 5 bases and J dropped 3; count of bases not matched to a gene: 9. Germline V gene sequence: CDR1 LNHDA, CDR2 SQIVND (reference sequence). Written as DNA, the CDR3 is TGTGCCAGTAGTCCGCTCCGAGGGACAGGGGAAGAGACCCAGTACTTC. Translation gives CASSPLRGTGEETQYF.

This chain uses TRBV4-3 with TRBJ1-6; D may be TRBD1 (6 bases). Germline V gene sequence: CDR1 LGHNA, CDR2 YSLEER. The CDR3 totals 16 residues. Trimming took 2 bases from V and 4 from J, leaving 12 bases between them. CDR3 region: CASSQIRGGYNSPLHF. DNA of the CDR3: TGCGCCAGCAGCCAAATCAGGGGCGGGTATAATTCACCCCTCCACTTT.

This clone was seen a single time. CDR3 region: CASSGWASYNEQFF. In DNA, the CDR3 is TGTGCCAGCAGCGGGTGGGCCTCCTACAATGAGCAGTTCTTC. The chain recombines TRBV9 with TRBJ2-1; the D is unclear. CDR3 length: 14 amino acids. CDR1 and CDR2 (germline): SGDLS, YYNGEE. Trimming cost V 3 bases and J 0 bases, with 7 bases left between them.

The CDR3 DNA reads TGTGCCAGCAGCATGGGGGGCCTCAGCGGGGAGCTGTTTTTT. It yields the protein CASSMGGLSGELFF. The V gene is TRBV5-4, the J gene TRBJ2-2; D is tentatively TRBD1 or TRBD2 (6 bases each). The CDR3 covers 14 residues. The germline V gene has CDR1 SGHNT and CDR2 YYREEE (reference sequence). V was shortened by 4 bases and J by 7 bases, with 14 bases between the two germline ends.

The V and J genes are TRBV10-3 and TRBJ1-1, with 8 nucleotides matching TRBD1. CDR1 is ENHRY and CDR2 is SYGVKD in the germline V gene. V dropped 10 bases and J dropped 0; count of bases not matched to a gene: 10. This CDR3 spans 15 amino acids. The CDR3 here is CATAQGGIMNTEAFF. The CDR3 nucleotides are TGTGCCACCGCACAGGGGGGGATAATGAACACTGAAGCTTTCTTT.

The chain couples TRBV4-1 to TRBJ1-1; D unresolved. The CDR3 loop spans 11 amino acids. The V gene's germline CDR1 is MGHRA and CDR2 YSYEKL. The germline V and J ends were trimmed by 3 bases and 8 bases, with 7 bases remaining between them. The CDR3 region is CASSHPGEAFF. The CDR3 DNA sequence: TGCGCCAGCAGCCACCCGGGAGAAGCTTTCTTT.

The chain combines TRBV29-1 with TRBJ2-7, with TRBD1 identical over 8 bases. CDR1 and CDR2 (germline): SQVTM, ANQGSEA. Trimming cost V 4 bases and J 6 bases; bases outside gene matches: 8. The CDR3 length is 13 residues. CDR3 in DNA: TGCAGCGTTGCGCAGGGGGCTGGGGGCGAGCAGTACTTC. It translates to CSVAQGAGGEQYF.

The chain uses TRBV28 and TRBJ2-3; TRBD2 agrees at 8 bases. Germline-derived CDR1 and CDR2 are MDHEN and SYDVKM. V lost 2 bases and J lost 2; bases outside the gene matches: 3. The CDR3 extends over 15 amino acids. In DNA, the CDR3 is TGTGCCAGCAGTTTAGGACTAGCCGCCACAGATACGCAGTATTTT. It encodes CASSLGLAATDTQYF.

In this sample, this clone turned up a few times. The chain combines TRBV30 with TRBJ1-2; 7 positions agree with TRBD1. V lost 3 bases to trimming and J lost 5 bases; unmatched junction nucleotides: 12. Germline V gene data show CDR1 as GTSNPN and CDR2 as SVGIG (reference sequence). CDR3 size: 15 residues. Here the CDR3 DNA reads TGTGCCTGGAGCGGGACAGTCCGGATCGCTTATGGCTACACCTTC. Its translation is CAWSGTVRIAYGYTF.

V usage is TRBV27 and J usage is TRBJ1-6; 8 bases fit TRBD1. This CDR3 comprises 18 residues. Germline CDR1 is MNHEY and CDR2 is SMNVEV (reference sequence). The J segment lost 1 base and the V segment lost 2 bases, leaving 7 bases of the junction unmatched. The CDR3 sequence: CASSLRVRGQSYNSPLHF. CDR3 bases: TGTGCCAGCAGTTTAAGGGTCAGGGGGCAGTCCTATAATTCACCCCTCCACTTT.

This sequence joins TRBV11-3 and TRBJ2-1; TRBD2 matches at 7 bases. V dropped 7 bases and J dropped 1; count of bases not matched to a gene: 7. CDR3 length: 15 amino acids. Germline loops: CDR1 SGHNT, CDR2 YENEEA. The CDR3 bases are TGTGCCAGCACCCTAGGGAGGGGTTCCTACAATGAGCAGTTCTTC. Translating gives CASTLGRGSYNEQFF.

This chain links TRBV9 with TRBJ1-5, with D possibly being TRBD1 (6 bases). Looked up from germline, CDR1 is SGDLS and CDR2 is YYNGEE. The CDR3 has 14 residues. Trimming left V 3 bases short and J 7 bases short, with 14 bases between. CDR3 sequence: CASSADGGRQPQHF. The DNA of the CDR3 is TGTGCCAGCAGCGCCGACGGGGGGCGGCAGCCCCAGCATTTT.

The CDR3 is CASALTGGGDGYTF. In DNA, the CDR3 is TGTGCCAGCGCCCTGACAGGGGGTGGAGATGGCTACACCTTC. The chain has TRBV2 and TRBJ1-2; TRBD1 matches 9 bases. Germline CDR1 SNHLY, CDR2 FYNNEI. V gave up 8 bases and J gave up 6 bases; unmatched junction bases: 10. The CDR3 covers 14 residues.

The chain links TRBV4-2 to TRBJ1-1; 7 positions agree with TRBD1. The germline V gene has CDR1 LGHNA and CDR2 YNFKEQ. The junction had 11 bases not matched to a gene; V was cut back by 2 bases and J by 5 bases. The CDR3 totals 16 residues. The CDR3 DNA follows: TGTGCCAGCAGCCAATTTGGATCAGGGGGTCGGACTGAAGCTTTCTTT. Translated, it gives CASSQFGSGGRTEAFF.

The chain uses TRBV10-3 and TRBJ2-3; 9 positions match TRBD2. The CDR3 is 12 amino acids. V lost 10 bases, J lost 6 bases, and 5 bases stayed unmatched. Germline assignment: CDR1 ENHRY and CDR2 SYGVKD. CDR3 residues: CATVSGGDTQYF. CDR3 coding DNA: TGTGCCACCGTTAGCGGGGGCGATACGCAGTATTTT.

The J gene is TRBJ2-1, the V gene TRBV2; TRBD1 aligns across 7 bases. V dropped 6 bases and J dropped 5; count of bases not matched to a gene: 4. The germline V gene has CDR1 SNHLY and CDR2 FYNNEI. The CDR3 covers 13 residues. CDR3 in DNA: TGTGCCAGCAGACTGGACAGGAACAATGAGCAGTTCTTC. Its protein product is CASRLDRNNEQFF.

The chain carries TRBV4-3 and TRBJ2-7, with D perhaps matching TRBD1 (5 bases). CDR1 and CDR2 from the germline V gene are LGHNA and YSLEER. The CDR3 has 15 amino acids. Trimming stripped 0 bases from V and 0 bases from J, with 9 bases between. The CDR3 sequence is CASSQDTGLSYEQYF. The CDR3 DNA follows: TGCGCCAGCAGCCAAGATACAGGCCTCTCCTACGAGCAGTACTTC.

The chain uses TRBV4-3 and TRBJ1-1, with a tentative D call TRBD1 (6 bases). CDR3 length equals 15 residues. Germline V gene data show CDR1 as LGHNA and CDR2 as YSLEER. The V end lost 1 base, the J end lost 6 bases, and 15 bases lay between the germline ends. The CDR3 nucleotides read TGCGCCAGCAGCCAAGGGCTCGGGACAAGGTCTGAAGCTTTCTTT. It specifies CASSQGLGTRSEAFF.

This clone showed up just once. The J gene is TRBJ2-2, the V gene TRBV10-3, with 7 nucleotides matching TRBD2. Trimming cost V 3 bases and J 2 bases; bases outside gene matches: 3. CDR3 length equals 15 residues. CDR1 is ENHRY, CDR2 SYGVKD, per germline. In nucleotides, the CDR3 is TGTGCCATCAGTGAAGGGGACTACAACACCGGGGAGCTGTTTTTT. It is translated as CAISEGDYNTGELFF.

The V and J genes are TRBV10-1 and TRBJ2-2, with TRBD2 matching 10 bases. The CDR3 spans 17 residues. V was pared by 1 base and J by 3 bases, with 5 bases of the junction left unmatched. Germline assignment: CDR1 WNHNN and CDR2 SYGVQD (reference sequence). The CDR3 here is CASSEWRTSGYTGELFF. The CDR3 coding sequence is TGCGCCAGCAGTGAGTGGAGGACTAGCGGATACACCGGGGAGCTGTTTTTT.

The V and J genes are TRBV7-9 and TRBJ1-1; a weak D match, TRBD1 (5 bases). This CDR3 has 14 residues. Deletions cut 5 bases from V and 4 bases from J, with 14 bases between. From germline, CDR1 is SEHNR and CDR2 FQNEAQ (reference sequence). CDR3 amino acids: CASSLGTIITEAFF. The CDR3 coding sequence is TGTGCCAGCAGCCTCGGGACTATTATCACTGAAGCTTTCTTT.